This entry lists 24 T cell receptor beta chains sequenced from one sample in a study of Ad26.COV2.S vaccination and SARS-CoV-2 variants (dated by TCRdb to the early 2020s). The treatment or condition tag for this specimen amounts to: some 19 received Ad26.COV2.S at low or high dose, single or two shots; several received placebo; per-sample allocation not given. For vaccine and placebo recipients, the sequenced repertoires came from samples collected on day 63 after the first injection. The library was prepared using the immunoSEQ multiplex PCR assay. This immuneACCESS table, as held by TCRdb, lists in-frame sequences with V and J called but not all clones. Of the missing ones, under half trace to an unresolved V gene in checked studies; the others have no known cause. The sample records approximately 410,000 clones, 92% of which are singletons. About 1.6% of the sample is held by the ten biggest clonotypes.

The sample was peripheral blood, taken in a trial of Ad26.COV2.S vaccine versus placebo. The source of these receptors is a person between 18 and 59 years old who received the Ad26.COV2.S COVID-19 vaccine or a placebo.

The gene calls are TRBV10-3 and TRBJ1-5; D might be TRBD1 (5 bases). Per the germline V gene, CDR1 is ENHRY and CDR2 is SYGVKD. Between the trimmed V and J ends, which lost 7 bases and 5 bases, there was a span of 12 bases. The CDR3 loop spans 13 amino acids. DNA for the CDR3: TGTGCCATCAATCCAGGGTTGGATCAGCCCCAGCATTTT. It translates to CAINPGLDQPQHF.

The rearrangement links TRBV5-8 to TRBJ2-5; a weak D match, TRBD1 (6 bases). Germline V lookup: CDR1 SGHTS, CDR2 YDEGEE. V was clipped by 7 bases and J by 1 base, with 8 bases between them. This CDR3 region has 12 residues. The CDR3 here is CASGGSQETQYF. As DNA, the CDR3 is TGTGCCAGCGGGGGCTCCCAAGAGACCCAGTACTTC.

V is TRBV6-6 and J is TRBJ2-7, with a possible D match to TRBD1 (6 bases). The CDR3 spans 14 residues. Per the germline V gene, CDR1 is MNHNY and CDR2 is SVGAGI (reference sequence). V was clipped by 5 bases and J by 3 bases, with 14 bases between them. In DNA, the CDR3 is TGTGCCAGCAGTCCAGGGGACCATCTCTACGAGCAGTACTTC. Its protein product is CASSPGDHLYEQYF.

The genes are TRBV2 and TRBJ2-7; D is ambiguous. This CDR3 region has 13 residues. CDR1 is SNHLY, CDR2 FYNNEI, per germline. V lost 6 bases, J lost 5 bases, and 14 bases lay in between. As DNA, the CDR3 is TGTGCCAGCAGCAGTAGGGTGGTGGACGAGCAGTACTTC. This codes for CASSSRVVDEQYF. Combining the CDR3 with reference TRBV2 and TRBJ2-7 gives the whole variable domain EPEVTQTPSHQVTQMGQEVILRCVPISNHLYFYWYRQILGQKVEFLVSFYNNEISEKSEIFDDQFSVERPDGSNFTLKIRSTKLEDSAMYFCASSSRVVDEQYFGPGTRLTVT.

In this sample, this clone turned up a few times. The chain combines TRBV30 with TRBJ1-2, with D tentatively TRBD1 (5 bases). There are 12 residues in the CDR3. V lost 5 bases and J lost 4, with 11 bases in between. Germline V CDR1 and CDR2: GTSNPN, SVGIG (reference sequence). The CDR3 DNA reads TGTGCCTGGGAAAGGGACGTCTATGGCTACACCTTC. It is translated as CAWERDVYGYTF. The whole variable domain, filled in from reference TRBV30 and TRBJ1-2, reads SQTIHQWPATLVQPVGSPLSLECTVEGTSNPNLYWYRQAAGRGLQLLFYSVGIGQISSEVPQNLSASRPQDRQFILSSKKLLLSDSGFYLCAWERDVYGYTFGSGTRLTVV.

The chain couples TRBV28 to TRBJ1-2; a weak D match, TRBD1 (6 bases). CDR3 size: 14 residues. The germline V and J ends were trimmed by 3 bases and 4 bases, with 12 bases remaining between them. Germline V gives CDR1 MDHEN, CDR2 SYDVKM. The CDR3 reads CASSLGGQSYGYTF. The CDR3 DNA sequence: TGTGCCAGCAGTTTGGGAGGACAGTCCTATGGCTACACCTTC.

Note on this clone: The junction does not match germline at one end; this may be a read error. The chain is built from TRBV12-5 and TRBJ2-1; the D gene is possibly TRBD2 (7 bases). This CDR3 is 14 amino acids long. Germline V gene lookup returns CDR1 LGHNT and CDR2 FRNRAP. The CDR3 loop reads CASALDAGGGFLFF. The CDR3 coding sequence is TGTGCTAGTGCTTTGGATGCGGGCGGGGGCTTTCTGTTCTTC.

The chain employs TRBV5-1 and TRBJ1-2, with TRBD1 matching over 8 bases. Trimming cost V 5 bases and J 0 bases; bases outside gene matches: 3. The CDR3 is made up of 14 amino acids. The V gene's germline CDR1 is SGHRS and CDR2 YFSETQ. The CDR3 DNA reads as TGCGCCAGCAGACAGGGGGTAGCTAACTATGGCTACACCTTC. Translation gives CASRQGVANYGYTF.

The chain has TRBV28 and TRBJ1-5, with D possibly matching TRBD1 (5 bases). The CDR3 is 16 amino acids. V lost 1 base and J lost 11, with 21 bases in between. Germline V gene data show CDR1 as MDHEN and CDR2 as SYDVKM. The CDR3 spells CASSLSTPGGLLSQHF. Written as DNA, the CDR3 is TGTGCCAGCAGTTTATCCACGCCGGGGGGTTTGTTGTCCCAGCATTTT.

In its sample, this clone was seen a few times. The V and J genes are TRBV5-1 and TRBJ2-2, with 11 nucleotides matching TRBD1. Germline V lookup: CDR1 SGHRS, CDR2 YFSETQ. This CDR3 has 16 residues. V lost 5 bases and J lost 6; bases outside the gene matches: 9. The CDR3 DNA follows: TGCGCCAGCAGTGTTGTGGGACAGGGGGACCCCGGGGAGCTGTTTTTT. Amino acids: CASSVVGQGDPGELFF.

V is TRBV12-3 or TRBV12-4 and J is TRBJ2-5; D is perhaps TRBD1 (5 bases). V gave up 4 bases and J gave up 4 bases, with 10 bases separating them. The CDR3 consists of 13 residues. The CDR3 DNA reads as TGTGCCAGCAGTTCCAGGGTGATAGAGACCCAGTACTTC. As protein: CASSSRVIETQYF.

This rearrangement joins TRBV11-2 to TRBJ2-3; 7 nucleotides match TRBD1. The ends lost 5 bases at V and 2 bases at J; junction bases unmatched: 7. Germline CDR1 and CDR2: SGHAT and FQNNGV. The CDR3 runs 15 residues. The DNA for the CDR3 is TGTGCCAGCAGCACCCCGGGACAGATCACAGATACGCAGTATTTT. Protein: CASSTPGQITDTQYF. Variable domain in full (rest from reference TRBV11-2 and TRBJ2-3): EAGVAQSPRYKIIEKRQSVAFWCNPISGHATLYWYQQILGQGPKLLIQFQNNGVVDDSQLPKDRFSAERLKGVDSTLKIQPAKLEDSAVYLCASSTPGQITDTQYFGPGTRLTVL.

This clone was detected once. The chain has TRBV2 and TRBJ1-2, with 8 bases aligning to TRBD1. This CDR3 region has 14 residues. Germline assignment: CDR1 SNHLY and CDR2 FYNNEI. Trimming at V came to 6 bases and at J to 4 bases, leaving 7 bases not matched to a gene. CDR3 coding DNA: TGTGCCAGCAGACTCGGTCAGGGGGCCTATGGCTACACCTTC. Protein product: CASRLGQGAYGYTF.

The rearrangement links TRBV9 to TRBJ1-4; perhaps TRBD1 as D (5 bases). V shed 2 bases and J shed 5 bases, with 13 bases lying between them. The CDR3 loop spans 15 amino acids. Germline assignment: CDR1 SGDLS and CDR2 YYNGEE. CDR3 in amino acids: CASSVAAGQNEKLFF. The CDR3 DNA is TGTGCCAGCAGCGTGGCTGCGGGGCAAAATGAAAAACTGTTTTTT.

In this sample, this clone turned up a few times. Other DNA sequences within the sample encode an identical CDR3. This sequence joins TRBV7-9 and TRBJ2-2; D gene uncertain. V was trimmed by 0 bases and J by 4 bases, leaving 3 bases between them. This CDR3 comprises 13 residues. Germline V CDR1 and CDR2: SEHNR, FQNEAQ (reference sequence). CDR3 sequence: CASSLAGTGELFF. CDR3 DNA sequence: TGTGCCAGCAGCTTAGCAGGCACCGGGGAGCTGTTTTTT.

The rearrangement links TRBV5-1 to TRBJ1-1; D may be TRBD1 (5 bases). V was trimmed by 3 bases and J by 5 bases, leaving 17 bases between them. From germline, CDR1 is SGHRS and CDR2 YFSETQ. CDR3 length: 15 residues. CDR3 sequence (DNA): TGCGCCAGCAGCTCACTTAGCCCAGGGTTTACTGAAGCTTTCTTT. Its translation: CASSSLSPGFTEAFF. Using reference TRBV5-1 and TRBJ1-1 for the parts outside the CDR3, the full variable domain is KAGVTQTPRYLIKTRGQQVTLSCSPISGHRSVSWYQQTPGQGLQFLFEYFSETQRNKGNFPGRFSGRQFSNSRSEMNVSTLELGDSALYLCASSSLSPGFTEAFFGQGTRLTVV.

The rearrangement links TRBV11-2 to TRBJ2-7; D call uncertain. CDR3 length: 14 amino acids. V was clipped by 2 bases and J by 0 bases, with 8 bases between them. Germline V CDR1 and CDR2: SGHAT, FQNNGV. DNA of the CDR3: TGTGCCAGCAGCTTACCAGGTTACTCCTACGAGCAGTACTTC. Its translation: CASSLPGYSYEQYF.

This chain uses TRBV7-9 with TRBJ2-2; D is undetermined. The CDR3 consists of 17 residues. With 2 bases removed from V and 0 bases from J, the gap between germline ends came to 13 bases. Germline V gene sequence: CDR1 SEHNR, CDR2 FQNEAQ (reference sequence). This CDR3 is CASSLSDLTPNTGELFF. The CDR3, as DNA: TGTGCCAGCAGCTTATCTGACTTAACACCGAACACCGGGGAGCTGTTTTTT.

The chain has TRBV6-5 and TRBJ2-5; D is ambiguous. V was cut by 2 bases and J by 5 bases, with 12 bases left in between. The CDR3 is 14 residues long. Germline V gene data show CDR1 as MNHEY and CDR2 as SVGAGI. CDR3 sequence (DNA): TGTGCCAGCAGTTACGCGGCGGTTTGGGAGACCCAGTACTTC. Protein sequence: CASSYAAVWETQYF.

The V call is TRBV5-1, the J call TRBJ2-7; D might be TRBD2 (5 bases). V was pared by 0 bases and J by 3 bases, with 16 bases between. The germline gives CDR1 SGHRS, CDR2 YFSETQ. The CDR3 is 16 amino acids. CDR3 bases: TGCGCCAGCAGCTTGGGAGGGCACAGCCGTGACTACGAGCAGTACTTC. As protein: CASSLGGHSRDYEQYF.

The chain employs TRBV7-8 and TRBJ1-5; 10 bases are a match to TRBD1. Germline-derived CDR1 and CDR2 are SGHVS and FQNEAQ. The trim removed 1 base at V and 5 bases at J, leaving 8 bases unmatched. CDR3 length: 17 amino acids. In DNA form, the CDR3 reads TGTGCCAGCAGCTTAGAGGGGACAGGGGTTGTTGATCAGCCCCAGCATTTT. The encoded protein is CASSLEGTGVVDQPQHF. Supplemented by reference TRBV7-8 and TRBJ1-5, the full variable domain reads GAGVSQSPRYKVAKRGQDVALRCDPISGHVSLFWYQQALGQGPEFLTYFQNEAQLDKSGLPSDRFFAERPEGSVSTLKIQRTQQEDSAVYLCASSLEGTGVVDQPQHFGDGTRLSIL.

The J gene is TRBJ1-2, the V gene TRBV4-3, with D possibly being TRBD1 (6 bases). Germline assignment: CDR1 LGHNA and CDR2 YSLEER. The CDR3 has 14 amino acids. Trimming stripped 5 bases from V and 3 bases from J, with 13 bases between. CDR3 in amino acids: CASSARRGDYGYTF. CDR3 nucleotide sequence: TGCGCCAGCAGCGCCAGGAGGGGGGACTATGGCTACACCTTC.

J is TRBJ1-3 and V is TRBV7-9; 11 positions agree with TRBD1. The V gene end was trimmed by 5 bases and the J gene end by 0 bases; junction bases not matched to a gene: 12. Germline-derived CDR1 and CDR2 are SEHNR and FQNEAQ (reference sequence). The CDR3 covers 19 residues. The CDR3 is CASSLPGQGGSYSGNTIYF. The CDR3 nucleotides are TGTGCCAGCAGCCTCCCGGGACAGGGGGGTTCGTACTCTGGAAACACCATATATTTT.

V and J are TRBV4-1 and TRBJ2-5; perhaps TRBD1 as D (5 bases). Germline V lookup: CDR1 MGHRA, CDR2 YSYEKL. V dropped 0 bases and J dropped 0 bases, with 11 bases sitting between them. This CDR3 region has 16 residues. The CDR3 nucleotides are TGCGCCAGCAGCCAAGAGGGGCCAGACAACCAAGAGACCCAGTACTTC. Its protein is CASSQEGPDNQETQYF.